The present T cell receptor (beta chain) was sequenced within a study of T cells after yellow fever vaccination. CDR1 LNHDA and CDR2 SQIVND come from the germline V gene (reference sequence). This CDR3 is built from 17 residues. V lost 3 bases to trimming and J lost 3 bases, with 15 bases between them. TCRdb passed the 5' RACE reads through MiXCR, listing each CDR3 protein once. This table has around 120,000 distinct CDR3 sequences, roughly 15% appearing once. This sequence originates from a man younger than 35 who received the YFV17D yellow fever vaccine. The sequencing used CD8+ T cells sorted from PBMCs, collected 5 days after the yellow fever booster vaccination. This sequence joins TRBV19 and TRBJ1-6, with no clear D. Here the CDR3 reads CASSILDAVVYNSPLHF. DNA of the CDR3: TGTGCCAGTAGTATTCTGGACGCAGTTGTCTATAATTCACCCCTCCACTTT.